The T cell receptor beta chain under discussion was sequenced for a study of lymphopenia after photon versus proton radiotherapy. General study findings and limits: Oligoclonal CD8+ Temra expansion after nadir drove photon patients' diversity drop. Post-nadir TCR diversity decline inversely tracked overall survival among those who died. Relative stability marked proton patients; photon patients lost diversity and naive cells.

Produced via immunoSEQ multiplex PCR; TCRdb's table is partial and in-frame only. Of about 12,000 clones listed, 70% to 90% are singletons. Germline CDR1 is SGHTA and CDR2 is FQGTGA. The CDR3 length is 17 residues. The V gene lost 4 bases and the J gene lost 5 bases, with 20 bases spanning the gap. About this clone itself: Its antigen is not known.

This specimen consisted of peripheral blood, obtained from a patient treated with proton-based radiotherapy. The J gene is TRBJ2-2, the V gene TRBV7-3, with D possibly matching TRBD2 (5 bases). The receptor comes from a man in his sixties with pancreatic cancer. The CDR3 protein is CASSSPPGGGRTGELFF. CDR3 sequence (DNA): TGTGCCAGCAGCTCCCCCCCAGGAGGAGGACGGACCGGGGAGCTGTTTTTT.